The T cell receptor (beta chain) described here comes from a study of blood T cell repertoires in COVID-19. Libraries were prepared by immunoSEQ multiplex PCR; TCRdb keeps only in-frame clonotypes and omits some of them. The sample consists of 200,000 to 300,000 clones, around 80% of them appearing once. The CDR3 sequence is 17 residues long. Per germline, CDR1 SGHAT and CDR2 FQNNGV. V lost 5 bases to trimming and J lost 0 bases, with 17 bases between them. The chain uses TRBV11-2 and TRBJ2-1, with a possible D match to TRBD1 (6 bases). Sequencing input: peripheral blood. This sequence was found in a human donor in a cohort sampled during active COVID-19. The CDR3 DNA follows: TGTGCCAGCAGCCGAAACAGGGCCCCGAGCTCCTACAATGAGCAGTTCTTC. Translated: CASSRNRAPSSYNEQFF.